These 6 T cell receptor beta chains share one sample of origin, sequenced in a study of CD8 T cells in Susac syndrome. cDNA came from 0.5 to 1 ug RNA primed by random hexamers. TCRdb re-derived calls from the immunoSEQ multiplex PCR reads in MiXCR, one entry per CDR3 protein. The sample records about 200,000 distinct CDR3 sequences, about 94% being singletons. Specimen: CD8+ T cells from PBMCs. These receptors were obtained from a human donor with multiple sclerosis.

The gene calls are TRBV9 and TRBJ1-2, with no clear D. The germline V and J ends were trimmed by 4 bases and 8 bases, with 21 bases remaining between them. This CDR3 is 15 amino acids long. Germline V gene data show CDR1 as SGDLS and CDR2 as YYNGEE. CDR3 protein: CASSSPPPSPGGYTF. DNA of the CDR3: TGTGCCAGCAGCTCCCCCCCACCAAGCCCGGGGGGCTACACCTTC.

The chain couples TRBV10-2 to TRBJ2-3; 7 nucleotides align to TRBD2. Germline CDR1 reads WSHSY; CDR2 reads SAAADI. V shed 3 bases and J 0 bases; nucleotides not matched to a gene: 9. This CDR3 has 17 residues. The CDR3 DNA follows: TGCGCCAGCAGTGACCCCCGACTAGCTCTTAGCACAGATACGCAGTATTTT. The encoded protein is CASSDPRLALSTDTQYF.

The genes are TRBV7-9 and TRBJ2-1, with 11 positions matching TRBD2. J gave up 5 bases and V 5 bases, and 5 bases lay outside the gene matches. This CDR3 is built from 15 residues. CDR1 is SEHNR, CDR2 FQNEAQ, per germline (reference sequence). DNA of the CDR3: TGTGCCAGCAGCCTCCCGGGACTAGCGGACAATGAGCAGTTCTTC. It translates to CASSLPGLADNEQFF.

The V call is TRBV29-1, the J call TRBJ1-2, with D uncertain. The CDR3 has 12 amino acids. V lost 3 bases and J 6 bases, leaving 11 bases between the germline ends. Looked up from germline, CDR1 is SQVTM and CDR2 is ANQGSEA. The CDR3 region has the DNA TGCAGCGTTGATCCTTCTGGTGATGGCTACACCTTC. Translating gives CSVDPSGDGYTF.

The chain is built from TRBV27 and TRBJ2-1; 7 bases align to TRBD1. V gave up 5 bases and J gave up 5 bases; unmatched junction bases: 12. The germline gives CDR1 MNHEY, CDR2 SMNVEV (reference sequence). The CDR3 spans 16 residues. The DNA for the CDR3 is TGTGCCAGCAGTCCCATTGAAACGGGACAGAACAATGAGCAGTTCTTC. Its protein product is CASSPIETGQNNEQFF.

CDR3 loop: CASSLSGPLSSYNEQFF. The CDR3 DNA follows: TGTGCCAGCAGCTTGAGCGGGCCACTGAGCTCCTACAATGAGCAGTTCTTC. V is TRBV11-3 and J is TRBJ2-1; TRBD2 is a possible D gene (6 bases). V lost 3 bases and J 0 bases, leaving 15 bases between the germline ends. The CDR3 consists of 17 residues. From germline, CDR1 is SGHNT and CDR2 YENEEA.